Listed here is a single T cell receptor (beta chain). The antigen remains undetermined. This specimen belongs to a study of tumor-infiltrating lymphocytes in primary liver carcinoma. General study points: The overlap of tumor-adjacent and tumor-blood pairs was smaller than that of tumor region pairs.

For blood RNA, unsorted whole blood served as the source, and germline DNA was extracted too. From roughly 500 ng total RNA, TCR beta cDNA was generated with a primer in the constant region. Slightly modified ARM-PCR, run as three nested multiplex PCR rounds, produced the TCR beta libraries. The opening two PCR rounds, 10 cycles each, paired TRBV1-TRBV30 forward primers with a C-beta reverse primer. TCRdb analysed the multiplex PCR reads with MiXCR anew, one entry per CDR3 protein. The table records about 310,000 distinct CDR3 sequences, approximately 54% of them present only once. Germline V gives CDR1 SGHNT, CDR2 YENEEA. This CDR3 is built from 15 residues. The V gene lost 5 bases and the J gene lost 10 bases, with 21 bases spanning the gap.

J is TRBJ2-1 and V is TRBV11-3, with D maybe TRBD2 (6 bases). Sequencing was carried out using peripheral blood. The source is a woman aged 25-40 years with primary liver carcinoma and hepatitis B virus infection. DNA of the CDR3: TGTGCCAGCAGCCCCTCGGGGGTTACCTACAGCGAGCAGTTCTTC. Translation: CASSPSGVTYSEQFF.